This T cell receptor (beta chain) is from a study of identifying expanded T cells in peripheral blood. Broader study findings: Clone count variance between approximately two-week samples rose with total template count. Technical replicates showed around 1.2 changed clones; approximately 2 weeks 15 to 20; four weeks 19.

In the case of this clone: Its antigen is as yet unknown.

Germline V gives CDR1 MGHRA, CDR2 YSYEKL. This CDR3 comprises 17 residues. The J segment lost 1 base and the V segment lost 4 bases, leaving 11 bases of the junction unmatched. During the collection period, no donor immune events like infections were recorded. The method was immunoSEQ multiplex PCR; TCRdb's version includes in-frame clones alone and lacks a portion of them. The sample yields around 75,000 clones, roughly 90% seen once. The sequence came from a person aged 18-70 years in good health. The chain has TRBV4-1 and TRBJ2-3, with 7 positions matching TRBD1. The sequenced sample consisted of blood. The CDR3 loop is CASSRTGVEVGTDTQYF. The CDR3 coding sequence is TGCGCCAGCAGCCGAACAGGGGTGGAAGTTGGCACAGATACGCAGTATTTT.